The 4 T cell receptor beta chains in this list originate from one sample, sequenced in a study of radiotherapy plus CTLA-4 blockade in lung cancer. Here immunoSEQ multiplex PCR was the method, and the copy in TCRdb shows in-frame clones only, minus some. The repertoire consists of about 80,000 clones, with 78% occurring once and the leading ten covering about 20%. The sequences come from peripheral blood, collected from a patient treated with radiotherapy plus ipilimumab. The receptor set was obtained from a human donor with non-small cell lung cancer whose response to radiotherapy plus ipilimumab could not be evaluated. Some clones in this sample may be carry-over from other donors' samples.

This clone was seen more than once but under ten times. The chain employs TRBV10-3 and TRBJ1-4; D remains ambiguous. Germline assignment: CDR1 ENHRY and CDR2 SYGVKD. V dropped 8 bases and J dropped 2 bases, with 12 bases sitting between them. The length of the CDR3 is 14 residues. The CDR3 nucleotides are TGTGCCATCGGAAACAGAGAGACTAATGAAAAACTGTTTTTT. Translated, it gives CAIGNRETNEKLFF.

The rearrangement uses TRBV21-1 and TRBJ2-3; the table names TRBD2, a call not compared with the DNA. TRBV21-1 is a known pseudogene. This CDR3 comprises 14 residues. The CDR3 nucleotides read TGTGCCAGCAGCCAAACGGGGGAATCAGATACGCAGTATTTT. Translated: CASSQTGESDTQYF.

The chain recombines TRBV7-2 with TRBJ2-5; D possibly corresponds to TRBD1 (6 bases). The V end lost 5 bases, the J end lost 0 bases, and 10 bases lay between the germline ends. The germline CDR1 and CDR2 sequences are SGHTA and FQGNSA. This CDR3 contains 14 residues. CDR3 residues: CASSPDRYQETQYF. In DNA form, the CDR3 reads TGTGCCAGCAGCCCGGACAGATACCAAGAGACCCAGTACTTC.

Written as DNA, the CDR3 is TGCGCCAGCAGCCTGGTACAGGGTGGAGGTGGCTACACCTTC. Its translation is CASSLVQGGGGYTF. This sequence joins TRBV5-1 and TRBJ1-2, with TRBD1 as a possible D gene (6 bases). Trimming cost V 4 bases and J 7 bases, with 17 bases left between them. The CDR3 extends over 14 amino acids. The V gene's germline CDR1 is SGHRS and CDR2 YFSETQ.